This TCR beta chain was sequenced for a study of chemoradiotherapy in HPV16-positive cancers. Study-wide background: Candidate HPV-specific T-cell clones and common TCR motifs came from functional assays in a couple of HPV16-positive patients.

TCRdb keeps only in-frame clones here, not all; method: immunoSEQ multiplex PCR. This table has more than 15,000 clones, more than 70% appearing once. This CDR3 has 15 amino acids. V lost 4 bases, J lost 7 bases, and 9 bases stayed unmatched. The germline CDR1 and CDR2 sequences are SGHTA and FQGTGA. The specimen was collected from a patient who underwent chemoradiotherapy. The sequence derives from a human donor with HPV-associated anogenital cancer. This chain links TRBV7-3 with TRBJ2-2; 7 bases are shared with TRBD1. The CDR3, as DNA: TGTGCCAGCAGCTCCCCCCCGACAGGGAACGGGGAGCTGTTTTTT. Translating it yields CASSSPPTGNGELFF.